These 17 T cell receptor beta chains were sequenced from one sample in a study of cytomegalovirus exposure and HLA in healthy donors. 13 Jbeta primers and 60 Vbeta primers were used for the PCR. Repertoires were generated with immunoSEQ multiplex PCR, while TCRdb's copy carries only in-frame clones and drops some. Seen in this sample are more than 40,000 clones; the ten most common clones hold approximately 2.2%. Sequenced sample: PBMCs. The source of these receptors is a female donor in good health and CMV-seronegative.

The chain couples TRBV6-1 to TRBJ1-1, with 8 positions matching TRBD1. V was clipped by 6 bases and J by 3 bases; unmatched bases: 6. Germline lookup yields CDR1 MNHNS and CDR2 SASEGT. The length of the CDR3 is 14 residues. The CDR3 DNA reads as TGTGCCAGCAGCGTAGAGACAGGGGACACTGAAGCTTTCTTT. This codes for CASSVETGDTEAFF.

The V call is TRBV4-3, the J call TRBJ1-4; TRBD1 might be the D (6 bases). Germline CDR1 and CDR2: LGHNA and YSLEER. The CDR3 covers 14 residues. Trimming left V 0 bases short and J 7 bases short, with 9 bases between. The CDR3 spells CASSQDSGVEKLFF. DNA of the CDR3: TGCGCCAGCAGCCAAGATTCAGGGGTTGAAAAACTGTTTTTT.

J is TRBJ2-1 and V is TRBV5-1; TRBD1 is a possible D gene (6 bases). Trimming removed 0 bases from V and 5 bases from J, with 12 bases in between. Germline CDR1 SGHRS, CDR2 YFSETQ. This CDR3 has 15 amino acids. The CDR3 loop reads CASSLAPGADNEQFF. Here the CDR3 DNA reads TGCGCCAGCAGCTTGGCCCCAGGGGCTGACAATGAGCAGTTCTTC.

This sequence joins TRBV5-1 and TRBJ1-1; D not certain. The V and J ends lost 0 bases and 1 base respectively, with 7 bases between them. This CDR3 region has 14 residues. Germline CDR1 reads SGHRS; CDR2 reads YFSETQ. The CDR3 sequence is CASSLASGNTEAFF. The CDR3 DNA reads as TGCGCCAGCAGCTTGGCCTCGGGGAACACTGAAGCTTTCTTT.

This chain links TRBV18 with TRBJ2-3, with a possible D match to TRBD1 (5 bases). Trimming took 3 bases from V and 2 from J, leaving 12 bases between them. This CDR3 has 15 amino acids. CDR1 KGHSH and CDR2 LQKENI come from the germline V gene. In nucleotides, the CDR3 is TGTGCCAGCTCACCCGGAGCAGGGAACACAGATACGCAGTATTTT. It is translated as CASSPGAGNTDTQYF.

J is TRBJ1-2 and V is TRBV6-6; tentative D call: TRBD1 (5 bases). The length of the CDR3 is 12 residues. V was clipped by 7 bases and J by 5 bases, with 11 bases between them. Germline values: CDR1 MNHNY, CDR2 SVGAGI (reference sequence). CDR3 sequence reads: CASTDSGYGYTF. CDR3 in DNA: TGTGCCAGCACAGACAGTGGGTATGGCTACACCTTC.

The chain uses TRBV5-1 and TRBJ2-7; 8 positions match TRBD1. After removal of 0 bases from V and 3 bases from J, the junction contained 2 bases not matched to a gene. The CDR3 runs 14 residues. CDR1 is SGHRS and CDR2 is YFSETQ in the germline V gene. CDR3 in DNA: TGCGCCAGCAGCTTGGGGACAGGGCTCTACGAGCAGTACTTC. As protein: CASSLGTGLYEQYF.

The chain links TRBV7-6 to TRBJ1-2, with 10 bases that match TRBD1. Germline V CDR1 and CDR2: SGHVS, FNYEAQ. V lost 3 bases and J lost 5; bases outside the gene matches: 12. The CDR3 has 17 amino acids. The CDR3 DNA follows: TGTGCCAGCAGCTTCCTTCTTTCCGGACAGGGGGGATATGGCTACACCTTC. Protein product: CASSFLLSGQGGYGYTF.

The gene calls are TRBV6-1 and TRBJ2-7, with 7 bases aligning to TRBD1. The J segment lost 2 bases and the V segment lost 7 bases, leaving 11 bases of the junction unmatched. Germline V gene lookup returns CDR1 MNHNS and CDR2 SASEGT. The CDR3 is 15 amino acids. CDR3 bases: TGTGCCAGCACCCTCAACCGGGACAGCGCCTACGAGCAGTACTTC. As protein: CASTLNRDSAYEQYF.

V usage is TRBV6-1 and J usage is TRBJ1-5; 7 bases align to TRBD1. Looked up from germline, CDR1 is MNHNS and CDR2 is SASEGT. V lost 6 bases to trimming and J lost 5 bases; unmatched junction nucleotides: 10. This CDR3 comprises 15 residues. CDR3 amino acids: CASRTGMAGHQPQHF. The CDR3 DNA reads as TGTGCCAGCAGGACAGGGATGGCCGGGCATCAGCCCCAGCATTTT.

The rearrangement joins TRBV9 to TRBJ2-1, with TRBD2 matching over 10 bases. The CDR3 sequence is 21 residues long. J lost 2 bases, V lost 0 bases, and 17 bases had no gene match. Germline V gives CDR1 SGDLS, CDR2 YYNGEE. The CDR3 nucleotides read TGTGCCAGCAGCGTAGGGGGTTCAGGACTAGCGGAGCCCCGTCCCTACAATGAGCAGTTCTTC. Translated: CASSVGGSGLAEPRPYNEQFF.

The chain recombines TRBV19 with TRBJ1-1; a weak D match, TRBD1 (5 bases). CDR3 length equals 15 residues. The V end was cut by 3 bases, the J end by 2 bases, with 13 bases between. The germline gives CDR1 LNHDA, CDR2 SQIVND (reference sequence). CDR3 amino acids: CASSIGTGANTEAFF. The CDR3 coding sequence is TGTGCCAGTAGTATTGGAACAGGAGCAAACACTGAAGCTTTCTTT.

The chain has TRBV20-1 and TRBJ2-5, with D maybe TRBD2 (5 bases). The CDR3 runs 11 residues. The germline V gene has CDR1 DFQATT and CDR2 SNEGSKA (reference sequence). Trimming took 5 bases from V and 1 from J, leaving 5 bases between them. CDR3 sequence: CSAGLQETQYF. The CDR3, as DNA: TGCAGTGCTGGACTCCAAGAGACCCAGTACTTC.

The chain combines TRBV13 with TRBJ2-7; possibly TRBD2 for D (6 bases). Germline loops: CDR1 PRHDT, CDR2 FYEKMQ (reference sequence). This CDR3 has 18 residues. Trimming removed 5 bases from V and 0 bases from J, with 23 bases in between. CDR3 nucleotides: TGTGCCAGCAGCCCCAGATCGTGGTCTAGCGAGGTCTCCTACGAGCAGTACTTC. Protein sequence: CASSPRSWSSEVSYEQYF.

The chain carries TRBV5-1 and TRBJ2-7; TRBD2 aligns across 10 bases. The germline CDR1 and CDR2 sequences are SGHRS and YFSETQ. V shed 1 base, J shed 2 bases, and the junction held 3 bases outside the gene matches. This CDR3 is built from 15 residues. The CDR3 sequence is CASSLYSGRAYEQYF. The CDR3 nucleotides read TGCGCCAGCAGCTTGTACAGCGGGAGGGCCTACGAGCAGTACTTC.

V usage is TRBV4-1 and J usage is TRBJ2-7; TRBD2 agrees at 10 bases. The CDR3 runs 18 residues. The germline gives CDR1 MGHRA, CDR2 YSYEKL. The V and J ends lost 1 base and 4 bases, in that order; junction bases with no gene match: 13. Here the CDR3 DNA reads TGCGCCAGCAGCCAAGGTGGGCCCAATACTAGCGGGAAGTACGAGCAGTACTTC. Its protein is CASSQGGPNTSGKYEQYF.

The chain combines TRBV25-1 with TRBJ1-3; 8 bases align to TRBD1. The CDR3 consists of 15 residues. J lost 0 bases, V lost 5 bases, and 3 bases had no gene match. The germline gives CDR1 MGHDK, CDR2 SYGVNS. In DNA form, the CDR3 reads TGTGCCAGCAGTCGACAGGGGATCTCTGGAAACACCATATATTTT. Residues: CASSRQGISGNTIYF.